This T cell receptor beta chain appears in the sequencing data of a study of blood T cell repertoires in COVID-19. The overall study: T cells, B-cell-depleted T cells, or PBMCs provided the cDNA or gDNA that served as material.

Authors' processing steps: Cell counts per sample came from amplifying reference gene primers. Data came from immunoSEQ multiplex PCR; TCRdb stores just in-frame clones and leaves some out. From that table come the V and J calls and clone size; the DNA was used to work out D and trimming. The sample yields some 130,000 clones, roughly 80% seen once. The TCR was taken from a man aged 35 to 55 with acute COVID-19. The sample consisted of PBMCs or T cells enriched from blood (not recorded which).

The CDR3 loop reads CASRENNSPLHF. The CDR3 DNA is TGTGCCAGTAGGGAGAATAATTCACCCCTCCACTTT. This chain joins TRBV19 and TRBJ1-6, with D uncertain. This CDR3 contains 12 residues. Deletions cut 6 bases from V and 5 bases from J, with 5 bases between. Germline assignment: CDR1 LNHDA and CDR2 SQIVND (reference sequence).